The 26 T cell receptor beta chains given below trace back to one sample, sequenced in a study of vaccination and CD4 T cells after COVID-19. Cultured CD4+ T cell DNA underwent sequencing with the Oncomine TCR Beta short-read assay. MiXCR was run by TCRdb on the PCR reads, yielding one entry per CDR3 protein. Of over 15,000 distinct CDR3 sequences listed, less than 60% are singletons. Time point reported: late sampling 161 to 241 days after vaccination in three convalescent patients. Specified treatment: roughly ten-day PBMC culture with coronavirus spike peptide pools or control peptides (ViraFEST assay). Antigen specificity for these receptors is unknown. The material sequenced was CD4+ T cells from blood, cultured in vitro, taken about 7 months after SARS-CoV-2 vaccination. These TCRs come from a human donor who had recovered from COVID-19.

This chain links TRBV12-3 or TRBV12-4 with TRBJ2-6, with D unresolved. Trimming removed 5 bases at V and 4 bases at J, with 9 bases between. The CDR3 has 14 amino acids. The DNA for the CDR3 is TGTGCCAGCAGTCTAGTATTGGGGGCCAACGTCCTGACTTTC. Translating it yields CASSLVLGANVLTF.

The V gene is TRBV5-1, the J gene TRBJ1-5; 7 bases match TRBD1. CDR1 SGHRS and CDR2 YFSETQ come from the germline V gene. This CDR3 comprises 15 residues. V shed 4 bases and J 6 bases; nucleotides not matched to a gene: 10. The chain's CDR3 is CASSLEGGGGQPQHF. CDR3 DNA: TGCGCCAGCAGCCTGGAGGGAGGGGGCGGTCAGCCCCAGCATTTT.

This clonotype was detected a few times. V and J are TRBV28 and TRBJ2-7, with 7 bases aligning to TRBD1. CDR1 and CDR2 (germline): MDHEN, SYDVKM. The junction had 3 bases not matched to a gene; V was cut back by 5 bases and J by 2 bases. This CDR3 region has 13 residues. This chain's CDR3 is CASSRDRTYEQYF. The CDR3 coding sequence is TGTGCCAGCAGTCGGGACAGAACCTACGAGCAGTACTTC.

This chain uses TRBV2 with TRBJ2-1, with 13 bases lining up with TRBD2. After removal of 6 bases from V and 8 bases from J, the junction contained 10 bases not matched to a gene. There are 16 residues in the CDR3. Germline assignment: CDR1 SNHLY and CDR2 FYNNEI. CDR3 bases: TGTGCCAGCAGCCCTCAACTAGCGGGGGGGATCGATGAGCAGTTCTTC. Protein product: CASSPQLAGGIDEQFF.

V is TRBV19 and J is TRBJ1-5, with TRBD1 matching over 7 bases. Germline trimming cut 1 base from V and 7 bases from J; bases unmatched to any gene: 4. The CDR3 covers 14 residues. Germline-derived CDR1 and CDR2 are LNHDA and SQIVND (reference sequence). CDR3 region: CASSIGSGGQPQHF. CDR3 nucleotides: TGTGCCAGTAGTATAGGGTCAGGGGGGCAGCCCCAGCATTTT.

This chain joins TRBV6-1 and TRBJ2-1, with 9 nucleotides matching TRBD2. The V gene's germline CDR1 is MNHNS and CDR2 SASEGT. V was clipped by 3 bases and J by 0 bases; unmatched bases: 9. The CDR3 extends over 18 amino acids. The CDR3 here is CASSDTSGRTSSYNEQFF. Here the CDR3 DNA reads TGTGCCAGCAGTGATACTAGCGGGCGGACTAGCTCCTACAATGAGCAGTTCTTC.

Relative to its sample, this clonotype is large. The chain couples TRBV2 to TRBJ1-2; no clear D gene. CDR3 size: 12 residues. Germline V gene lookup returns CDR1 SNHLY and CDR2 FYNNEI. V was cut by 6 bases and J by 4 bases, with 9 bases left in between. For the CDR3, the DNA is TGTGCCAGCAGGGCACACTTCTATGGCTACACCTTC. It is translated as CASRAHFYGYTF. Based on the CDR3 plus reference TRBV2 and TRBJ1-2, the full variable domain is EPEVTQTPSHQVTQMGQEVILRCVPISNHLYFYWYRQILGQKVEFLVSFYNNEISEKSEIFDDQFSVERPDGSNFTLKIRSTKLEDSAMYFCASRAHFYGYTFGSGTRLTVV.

This clonotype was seen more than once but under ten times. This sequence joins TRBV6-1 and TRBJ2-2; D is possibly TRBD2 (7 bases). In germline, CDR1 is MNHNS, CDR2 SASEGT. V was shortened by 5 bases and J by 7 bases, with 14 bases between the two germline ends. This CDR3 has 14 amino acids. The CDR3 spells CASSPPGGRGELFF. The CDR3 DNA reads as TGTGCCAGCAGTCCCCCGGGGGGCCGCGGGGAGCTGTTTTTT.

The chain links TRBV20-1 to TRBJ2-4; no clear D. In germline, CDR1 is DFQATT, CDR2 SNEGSKA (reference sequence). V lost 3 bases and J lost 5, with 11 bases in between. This CDR3 is 13 amino acids long. In DNA, the CDR3 is TGCAGTGCTAGTCCCCGGGTCCAAAACATTCAGTACTTC. It yields the protein CSASPRVQNIQYF.

V and J are TRBV7-2 and TRBJ2-7, with TRBD2 identical over 8 bases. The germline V gene has CDR1 SGHTA and CDR2 FQGNSA. With V trimmed by 1 base and J by 3 bases, 14 bases remained unmatched. This CDR3 region has 18 residues. DNA of the CDR3: TGTGCCAGCAGCTTAGTCTCTGGTACGGGAGGGCCGGTCTACGAGCAGTACTTC. Translation gives CASSLVSGTGGPVYEQYF.

The chain employs TRBV12-3 or TRBV12-4 and TRBJ2-1; maybe TRBD2 (5 bases). Trimming shortened V by 5 bases and J by 5 bases, and 13 bases separated the two germline ends. The CDR3 is made up of 14 amino acids. The CDR3 nucleotides are TGTGCCAGCAGTAAGAGTCGGGGTAACAATGAGCAGTTCTTC. It codes for CASSKSRGNNEQFF.

V is TRBV20-1 and J is TRBJ2-6; 9 bases agree with TRBD1. The CDR3 covers 16 residues. V dropped 2 bases and J dropped 2; count of bases not matched to a gene: 4. CDR1 DFQATT and CDR2 SNEGSKA come from the germline V gene (reference sequence). This CDR3 reads CSARNRGRPGANVLTF. The CDR3 nucleotides are TGCAGTGCTAGAAACAGGGGGCGACCTGGGGCCAACGTCCTGACTTTC.

This chain joins TRBV2 and TRBJ1-2; 7 bases align to TRBD1. This CDR3 comprises 19 residues. Germline lookup yields CDR1 SNHLY and CDR2 FYNNEI. V was clipped by 6 bases and J by 4 bases; unmatched bases: 23. The CDR3 nucleotides read TGTGCCAGCAGCCTCCCTCGCCCCGGGACAGACATCGTCTCCTATGGCTACACCTTC. Translation gives CASSLPRPGTDIVSYGYTF.

This clonotype has more than one count but fewer than ten. V usage is TRBV20-1 and J usage is TRBJ1-2; TRBD1 matches at 8 bases. The CDR3 contains 12 residues. V shed 6 bases, J shed 6 bases, and the junction held 6 bases outside the gene matches. Germline V lookup: CDR1 DFQATT, CDR2 SNEGSKA (reference sequence). CDR3 bases: TGCAGTGCAGACCGACAGGGGAATGGCTACACCTTC. It is translated as CSADRQGNGYTF.

The rearrangement links TRBV25-1 to TRBJ1-3; a possible D gene is TRBD1 (6 bases). Germline values: CDR1 MGHDK, CDR2 SYGVNS. The CDR3 runs 14 residues. Trimming shortened V by 3 bases and J by 4 bases, and 10 bases separated the two germline ends. This chain's CDR3 is CASSDDRKGNTIYF. The DNA for the CDR3 is TGTGCCAGCAGTGATGACAGGAAAGGAAACACCATATATTTT.

By sample share, this clonotype is medium-sized. The chain carries TRBV20-1 and TRBJ2-5, with 7 bases identical to TRBD1. This CDR3 has 13 amino acids. V lost 5 bases to trimming and J lost 0 bases; unmatched junction nucleotides: 3. CDR1 and CDR2 from the germline V gene are DFQATT and SNEGSKA (reference sequence). The CDR3 bases are TGCAGTGCTGAACAGGGGTACCAAGAGACCCAGTACTTC. Its protein product is CSAEQGYQETQYF.

This clonotype was counted between two and nine times. V gene TRBV6-1 combines with J gene TRBJ2-2; D may match TRBD1 or TRBD2 (5 bases each). The germline CDR1 and CDR2 sequences are MNHNS and SASEGT. V was shortened by 2 bases and J by 0 bases, with 7 bases between the two germline ends. The CDR3 length is 15 residues. The CDR3, as DNA: TGTGCCAGCAGTGAACTGGGGGCGAACACCGGGGAGCTGTTTTTT. Translation: CASSELGANTGELFF.

The CDR3 DNA follows: TGTGCCAGCAGTGGAGGATTTGAGCAGTTCTTC. It encodes CASSGGFEQFF. The chain links TRBV25-1 to TRBJ2-1, with D unresolved. This CDR3 region has 11 residues. Deletions cut 4 bases from V and 9 bases from J, with 7 bases between. In germline, CDR1 is MGHDK, CDR2 SYGVNS.

This chain joins TRBV11-2 and TRBJ2-5; the D gene is possibly TRBD2 (5 bases). V dropped 9 bases and J dropped 1 base, with 12 bases sitting between them. The CDR3 contains 13 residues. Germline V gene sequence: CDR1 SGHAT, CDR2 FQNNGV. CDR3 in DNA: TGTGCCAGTGGACCGGGGTCCCAAGAGACCCAGTACTTC. This encodes CASGPGSQETQYF.

The chain employs TRBV7-2 and TRBJ1-2, with 7 bases that match TRBD1. The V gene end was trimmed by 5 bases and the J gene end by 8 bases; junction bases not matched to a gene: 8. The V gene's germline CDR1 is SGHTA and CDR2 FQGNSA. This CDR3 is built from 13 residues. CDR3 region: CASSRGQARGYTF. The CDR3 DNA reads as TGTGCCAGCAGCCGAGGACAGGCCAGGGGCTACACCTTC.

The chain employs TRBV4-3 and TRBJ1-5; 8 bases match TRBD1. The CDR3 is 16 residues long. The germline V gene encodes CDR1 LGHNA and CDR2 YSLEER. The V segment lost 0 bases and the J segment 7 bases; nucleotides outside the gene matches: 8. In DNA, the CDR3 is TGCGCCAGCAGCCAAGAATTCGGACAGGGAAGACAGCCCCAGCATTTT. As protein: CASSQEFGQGRQPQHF.

The chain has TRBV18 and TRBJ2-5, with 12 nucleotides matching TRBD2. This CDR3 contains 15 residues. The J segment lost 2 bases and the V segment lost 5 bases, leaving 3 bases of the junction unmatched. CDR1 KGHSH and CDR2 LQKENI come from the germline V gene. Here the CDR3 reads CASSRTSGIQETQYF. For the CDR3, the DNA is TGTGCCAGCTCAAGGACTAGCGGGATTCAAGAGACCCAGTACTTC.

V is TRBV20-1 and J is TRBJ1-2, with D possibly TRBD1 on 6 matching bases. V lost 5 bases and J lost 0, with 7 bases in between. CDR3 length: 12 residues. Per the germline V gene, CDR1 is DFQATT and CDR2 is SNEGSKA (reference sequence). For the CDR3, the DNA is TGCAGTGCTGGGACACCTAACTATGGCTACACCTTC. It yields the protein CSAGTPNYGYTF.

The V and J genes are TRBV30 and TRBJ1-2, with 9 bases identical to TRBD1. The CDR3 contains 12 residues. Per the germline V gene, CDR1 is GTSNPN and CDR2 is SVGIG (reference sequence). Trimming cost V 7 bases and J 7 bases; bases outside gene matches: 7. The DNA of the CDR3 is TGTGCCTATAGGACAGGGGTCTCTGGCTACACCTTC. Encoded protein: CAYRTGVSGYTF.

There are a few counts of this clonotype. V gene TRBV7-3 combines with J gene TRBJ2-2; tentatively, D is TRBD1 (5 bases). Germline V gene data show CDR1 as SGHTA and CDR2 as FQGTGA. With 4 bases removed from V and 6 bases from J, the gap between germline ends came to 9 bases. The CDR3 is 13 residues long. CDR3 bases: TGTGCCAGCAGCTCGATGACAGCCGGGGAGCTGTTTTTT. As protein: CASSSMTAGELFF.

CDR3 sequence: CASRPTGADTQYF. The CDR3, as DNA: TGTGCCAGTAGACCGACAGGGGCAGATACGCAGTATTTT. The rearrangement uses TRBV19 and TRBJ2-3, with TRBD1 matching 8 bases. The junction had 3 bases not matched to a gene; V was cut back by 6 bases and J by 4 bases. CDR1 is LNHDA and CDR2 is SQIVND in the germline V gene (reference sequence). The CDR3 is made up of 13 amino acids.